This T cell receptor beta chain was sequenced in a study of T cell responses to AZD1222 COVID-19 vaccine. Turning to the study itself: Pooling of second doses given at about 4 or about 12 weeks was done. Study conclusions and caveats: Epitopes outside B.1.351 and B.1.1.7 mutated regions reportedly drew nearly half of spike TCRs. Distributed over spike, vaccine-associated CD4 TCRs predominated at 160-218 and 743-854.

Data came from immunoSEQ multiplex PCR; TCRdb stores just in-frame clones and leaves some out. The table shows over 100,000 clones, with 90% to 95% occurring only once. Of note for this clone: Its antigen is undetermined.

Germline lookup yields CDR1 MNHEY and CDR2 SVGAGI. The CDR3 consists of 15 residues. V shed 0 bases and J shed 0 bases, with 6 bases lying between them. Sequenced material: peripheral blood, taken on day 0 of AZD1222 vaccination. The chain recombines TRBV6-5 with TRBJ1-3; D unclear. The receptor was derived from an adult in good health. The CDR3 region is CASSYSSSSGNTIYF. CDR3 nucleotides: TGTGCCAGCAGTTACTCCTCAAGCTCTGGAAACACCATATATTTT.